Each of the 27 T cell receptor beta chains below was sequenced from the same sample in a study of blood T cells in healthy people across ages. A J-beta primer mix and a sample-barcoded 5' primer were used in a second PCR of about 6 to 12 cycles. TCRdb fed the 5' RACE reads into MiXCR, producing one record per CDR3 protein. The sample carries about 970,000 distinct CDR3 sequences, roughly 51% recorded once. The sequenced sample was blood. These receptors were obtained from a woman aged 55-69 years in good health.

The gene calls are TRBV10-3 and TRBJ2-7, with D maybe TRBD2 (5 bases). Trimming pared 2 bases from V and 1 base from J, leaving 18 bases between. Germline V CDR1 and CDR2: ENHRY, SYGVKD. CDR3 size: 17 residues. CDR3 nucleotides: TGTGCCATCAGTGAGGCGGCGGGCTCCCCTAGTTCCTACGAGCAGTACTTC. Its translation: CAISEAAGSPSSYEQYF.

The CDR3 loop reads CATSAGTSGRDETQYF. The CDR3 coding sequence is TGTGCCACCAGTGCGGGGACTAGCGGCCGCGATGAGACCCAGTACTTC. V is TRBV24-1 and J is TRBJ2-5, with TRBD2 matching 11 bases. The trim removed 5 bases at V and 5 bases at J, leaving 9 bases unmatched. CDR3 size: 16 residues. In germline, CDR1 is KGHDR, CDR2 SFDVKD.

J is TRBJ2-7 and V is TRBV2, with D tentatively TRBD1 (5 bases). Trimming pared 0 bases from V and 3 bases from J, leaving 12 bases between. The germline gives CDR1 SNHLY, CDR2 FYNNEI. CDR3 length: 15 amino acids. Here the CDR3 DNA reads TGTGCCAGCAGTGAAGCGCTTCAGCAGGGCTACGAGCAGTACTTC. As protein: CASSEALQQGYEQYF.

The genes are TRBV5-4 and TRBJ2-6; possible D gene TRBD1, 6 bases. Trimming took off 4 bases at V and 1 base at J, with 15 bases between the two ends. Germline V lookup: CDR1 SGHNT, CDR2 YYREEE (reference sequence). The CDR3 is made up of 17 amino acids. CDR3 residues: CASSLTRGTSGANVLTF. The CDR3 DNA sequence: TGTGCCAGCAGCCTTACCAGGGGAACGTCTGGGGCCAACGTCCTGACTTTC.

The V call is TRBV27, the J call TRBJ1-3, with unresolved D. V was trimmed by 8 bases and J by 5 bases, leaving 7 bases between them. Looked up from germline, CDR1 is MNHEY and CDR2 is SMNVEV (reference sequence). The CDR3 extends over 11 amino acids. In nucleotides, the CDR3 is TGTGCCAGCGGCGGTAGAAACACCATATATTTT. Translation gives CASGGRNTIYF.

Only a few counts were recorded for this clonotype. CDR3: CASSSLAGPNIQYF. DNA of the CDR3: TGTGCCAGCAGCTCCTTAGCGGGGCCCAACATTCAGTACTTC. The rearrangement links TRBV7-9 to TRBJ2-4; 8 bases agree with TRBD2. V shed 4 bases, J shed 7 bases, and the junction held 6 bases outside the gene matches. CDR3 size: 14 residues. The germline V gene has CDR1 SEHNR and CDR2 FQNEAQ (reference sequence).

CDR3 region: CASTAGWGPGEKLFF. Written as DNA, the CDR3 is TGTGCCAGCACCGCGGGGTGGGGGCCAGGGGAAAAACTGTTTTTT. The gene calls are TRBV7-2 and TRBJ1-4; D might be TRBD1 (6 bases). Trimming pared 7 bases from V and 8 bases from J, leaving 20 bases between. CDR3 length: 15 residues. Germline V gene sequence: CDR1 SGHTA, CDR2 FQGNSA.

J is TRBJ2-7 and V is TRBV20-1; 7 bases align to TRBD2. The trim removed 6 bases at V and 0 bases at J, leaving 8 bases unmatched. Germline-derived CDR1 and CDR2 are DFQATT and SNEGSKA (reference sequence). The CDR3 covers 14 residues. The CDR3 DNA reads TGCAGTGCCCATGGGGGGGGGAGCTCCTACGAGCAGTACTTC. Translating gives CSAHGGGSSYEQYF.

The sample holds a few counts of this clonotype. The chain carries TRBV27 and TRBJ2-7; D is uncertain. The ends were cut back, 8 bases at V and 4 bases at J, with 6 bases in the middle. Germline CDR1 reads MNHEY; CDR2 reads SMNVEV (reference sequence). The CDR3 has 10 residues. Written as DNA, the CDR3 is TGTGCCAGCGCTTCTTACGAGCAGTACTTC. Translation: CASASYEQYF.

This rearrangement joins TRBV29-1 to TRBJ1-2, with TRBD1 as a possible D gene (6 bases). Trimming removed 8 bases at V and 6 bases at J, with 19 bases between. Germline CDR1 and CDR2: SQVTM and ANQGSEA. This CDR3 contains 13 residues. CDR3 nucleotides: TGCAGCCTCCGTAAGACAGGATCCCATGGCTACACCTTC. This codes for CSLRKTGSHGYTF.

This sequence joins TRBV4-3 and TRBJ2-4, with 10 bases matching TRBD2. V lost 3 bases, J lost 13 bases, and 9 bases stayed unmatched. Germline CDR1 LGHNA, CDR2 YSLEER. The CDR3 spans 14 residues. CDR3 nucleotides: TGCGCCAGCAGCCAGGTAGCGGGAGGTTCGGGGCAGTACTTC. As protein: CASSQVAGGSGQYF.

V usage is TRBV9 and J usage is TRBJ2-5; TRBD1 matches at 7 bases. The better agreement between TRBJ2-7 and the DNA end casts doubt on the J call. Germline V gene lookup returns CDR1 SGDLS and CDR2 YYNGEE. This CDR3 is built from 14 residues. The CDR3 DNA reads as TGTGCCAGCAGCGCCGGGACAGTAAATTACGAGCAGTACTTC. This translates into CASSAGTVNYEQYF.

The J gene is TRBJ2-5, the V gene TRBV27; D is possibly TRBD1 or TRBD2 (5 bases each). TRBJ2-7 matches the DNA end more closely, so the J call is doubtful. The CDR3 runs to 15 residues. Germline V gene sequence: CDR1 MNHEY, CDR2 SMNVEV (reference sequence). Here the CDR3 DNA reads TGTGCCAGCAGGGGGGTGAAAGGGTTCTCCTACGAGCAGTACTTC. Translating it yields CASRGVKGFSYEQYF.

The CDR3 here is CASSPPVGDRGTQYF. The CDR3 bases are TGTGCCAGCTCACCACCGGTCGGGGACCGTGGGACCCAGTACTTC. V is TRBV18 and J is TRBJ2-7, with D perhaps being TRBD1 or TRBD2 (5 bases each). The end of the DNA fits TRBJ2-5 better, so the J call may be wrong. This CDR3 region has 15 residues. Germline V gene lookup returns CDR1 KGHSH and CDR2 LQKENI.

Points on this clonotype: This could be a read error, since a much larger clone is one nucleotide away. The chain couples TRBV29-1 to TRBJ2-1; TRBD1 matches at 10 bases. TRBJ2-7 explains the end of the DNA better; the J call may be wrong. The germline gives CDR1 SQVTM, CDR2 ANQGSEA. This CDR3 has 14 amino acids. The CDR3 reads CSVRDRGSYNEQYF. The DNA for the CDR3 is TGCAGCGTTCGGGACAGGGGCTCCTACAATGAGCAGTACTTC.

The J gene is TRBJ2-2, the V gene TRBV4-2; unclear D gene. Looked up from germline, CDR1 is LGHNA and CDR2 is YNFKEQ. CDR3 size: 15 residues. Trimming cost V 2 bases and J 3 bases, with 10 bases left between them. The CDR3 region has the DNA TGTGCCAGCAGCCAATTGAACCAGTACACCGGGGAGCTGTTTTTT. It translates to CASSQLNQYTGELFF.

This clonotype was seen a handful of times. This chain links TRBV20-1 with TRBJ2-1; D might be TRBD1 (6 bases). This CDR3 has 12 amino acids. The germline V and J ends were trimmed by 7 bases and 7 bases, with 14 bases remaining between them. CDR1 and CDR2 (germline): DFQATT, SNEGSKA (reference sequence). CDR3 DNA sequence: TGCAGTGTCAGGGGCCCTTTTAATGAGCAGTTCTTC. This codes for CSVRGPFNEQFF.

The gene calls are TRBV11-3 and TRBJ2-1; D unclear. The CDR3 is made up of 15 amino acids. V was trimmed by 5 bases and J by 6 bases, leaving 17 bases between them. Germline V gives CDR1 SGHNT, CDR2 YENEEA. Written as DNA, the CDR3 is TGTGCCAGCAGCAATCCCGGACGAGCCGGCAATGAGCAGTTCTTC. Residues: CASSNPGRAGNEQFF.

The chain's CDR3 is CASSLTLRGQDNSPLHF. DNA for the CDR3: TGTGCCAGCAGCTTGACTTTAAGGGGGCAAGATAATTCACCCCTCCACTTT. V gene TRBV5-5 combines with J gene TRBJ1-6; 7 positions match TRBD1. The V and J ends lost 1 base and 5 bases, in that order; junction bases with no gene match: 9. CDR1 and CDR2 from the germline V gene are SGHKS and YYEKEE (reference sequence). This CDR3 has 17 residues. Combining the CDR3 with reference TRBV5-5 and TRBJ1-6 gives the whole variable domain DAGVTQSPTHLIKTRGQQVTLRCSPISGHKSVSWYQQVLGQGPQFIFQYYEKEERGRGNFPDRFSARQFPNYSSELNVNALLLGDSALYLCASSLTLRGQDNSPLHFGNGTRLTVT.

This clonotype was counted a few times. This chain joins TRBV20-1 and TRBJ2-5, with D tentatively TRBD2 (6 bases). The ends were cut back, 0 bases at V and 3 bases at J, with 14 bases in the middle. The CDR3 has 15 residues. Germline lookup yields CDR1 DFQATT and CDR2 SNEGSKA (reference sequence). The CDR3 loop reads CSARDLLAKKETQYF. Written as DNA, the CDR3 is TGCAGTGCTAGAGATCTCCTAGCGAAAAAAGAGACCCAGTACTTC.

This clonotype was picked up a small number of times. This chain joins TRBV12-3 or TRBV12-4 and TRBJ1-1; unclear D gene. The CDR3 extends over 13 amino acids. The V gene lost 3 bases and the J gene lost 6 bases, with 11 bases spanning the gap. CDR3: CASSFLGLPEAFF. The CDR3, as DNA: TGTGCCAGCAGTTTCTTGGGATTGCCTGAAGCTTTCTTT.

This clonotype has more than one count but fewer than ten. V and J are TRBV7-9 and TRBJ2-3, with 7 nucleotides matching TRBD2. After removal of 6 bases from V and 4 bases from J, the junction contained 7 bases not matched to a gene. The CDR3 totals 14 residues. The germline gives CDR1 SEHNR, CDR2 FQNEAQ (reference sequence). CDR3 protein: CASRPGGNADTQYF. The CDR3 region has the DNA TGTGCCAGCAGGCCCGGGGGGAATGCAGATACGCAGTATTTT.

This clonotype appeared a few times. This chain joins TRBV12-3 or TRBV12-4 and TRBJ2-1, with a tentative D call TRBD2 (5 bases). V lost 2 bases to trimming and J lost 2 bases, with 13 bases between them. The CDR3 spans 16 residues. The CDR3: CASSLNPGGPYNEQFF. The DNA for the CDR3 is TGTGCCAGCAGTTTAAACCCGGGCGGGCCCTACAATGAGCAGTTCTTC.

For this clonotype: This may come from a read error, since a much larger clone is one base off. The chain uses TRBV20-1 and TRBJ2-1; TRBD1 agrees at 8 bases. The closer fit of TRBJ2-7 to the DNA end suggests the J call may be wrong. This CDR3 has 15 residues. From germline, CDR1 is DFQATT and CDR2 SNEGSKA (reference sequence). The CDR3 loop reads CSARPADRDRDEQYF. The DNA of the CDR3 is TGCAGTGCTAGGCCAGCGGACAGGGATAGAGATGAGCAGTACTTC.

The chain has TRBV3-1 and TRBJ2-4; the match to TRBD1 covers 8 bases. Judging by the DNA end, TRBJ2-5 fits better; the J call may be wrong. Germline CDR1 is LGHDT and CDR2 is YNNKEL (reference sequence). The CDR3 is made up of 15 amino acids. The DNA for the CDR3 is TGTGCCAGCAGCAGACGACAGGGGATCCAAGAGACCCAGTACTTC. Translated: CASSRRQGIQETQYF.

This clonotype was detected a few times. This sequence joins TRBV6-5 and TRBJ2-3; D remains ambiguous. The CDR3 has 14 residues. Germline lookup yields CDR1 MNHEY and CDR2 SVGAGI. Trimming removed 4 bases from V and 0 bases from J, with 8 bases in between. The CDR3 is CASSFPDSTDTQYF. DNA of the CDR3: TGTGCCAGCAGTTTCCCAGACAGCACAGATACGCAGTATTTT.

This chain connects TRBV2 to TRBJ2-4, with 7 bases that match TRBD1. Losses at the gene ends were 2 bases for V and 15 bases for J; bases not matched to a gene: 4. Germline CDR1 and CDR2: SNHLY and FYNNEI. This CDR3 has 11 residues. This chain's CDR3 is CASSETDRPYF. CDR3 nucleotides: TGTGCCAGCAGTGAAACGGACAGGCCGTACTTC.